This entry describes one TCR beta chain. These data are taken from a study of blood T cell repertoires in COVID-19. Turning to the study itself: From the United States, Italy and Spain came samples of acute and convalescent COVID-19. T cells, B-cell-depleted T cells, or PBMCs provided the cDNA or gDNA that served as material.

As processed by the authors: Amplification of reference gene primers was used by the study to estimate nucleated cell counts. Assay: immunoSEQ multiplex PCR; the TCRdb copy retains only in-frame clones and omits some. The V and J calls and clone size are taken from that table; D and trimming were inferred from the DNA. There are 80,000 to 100,000 clones in the sample; around 84% occur only once, and about a fifth lies in the top ten. V lost 8 bases to trimming and J lost 2 bases, with 3 bases between them. CDR1 and CDR2 from the germline V gene are MDHEN and SYDVKM. CDR3 length: 10 residues. Sequences were obtained from peripheral blood. This TCR came from a woman of 80 years or more in a cohort sampled during active or convalescent COVID-19. The chain couples TRBV28 to TRBJ1-1, with D unclear. For the CDR3, the DNA is TGTGCCAGCCTTAACACTGAAGCTTTCTTT. It translates to CASLNTEAFF. Full variable domain (rest looked up from reference TRBV28 and TRBJ1-1): DVKVTQSSRYLVKRTGEKVFLECVQDMDHENMFWYRQDPGLGLRLIYFSYDVKMKEKGDIPEGYSVSREKKERFSLILESASTNQTSMYLCASLNTEAFFGQGTRLTVV.